This TCR beta chain was captured in a study of shared clonotypes between healthy human individuals. Regarding the study as a whole: The small donor group covered limited genetic and exposure diversity.

Method: immunoSEQ multiplex PCR; TCRdb's copy keeps in-frame clones and lacks some. This sample has around 600,000 clones, with about 95% found just once. Concerning this clone: Its antigen remains unidentified.

The J segment lost 2 bases and the V segment lost 6 bases, leaving 12 bases of the junction unmatched. This CDR3 spans 16 amino acids. Germline V gene data show CDR1 as MNHEY and CDR2 as SMNVEV (reference sequence). Terminally differentiated effector memory CD45RA+ cells were excluded by CCR7 positive selection of CD45RO-negative cells. Sequenced sample: naive CD8+ T cells sorted from blood. V usage is TRBV27 and J usage is TRBJ2-7; 8 nucleotides align to TRBD2. This clonotype originated in a woman aged 30 to 39 in good health. The CDR3 region is CASRSPLAAKPYEQYF. In nucleotides, the CDR3 is TGTGCCAGCAGAAGTCCACTAGCGGCCAAGCCCTACGAGCAGTACTTC.